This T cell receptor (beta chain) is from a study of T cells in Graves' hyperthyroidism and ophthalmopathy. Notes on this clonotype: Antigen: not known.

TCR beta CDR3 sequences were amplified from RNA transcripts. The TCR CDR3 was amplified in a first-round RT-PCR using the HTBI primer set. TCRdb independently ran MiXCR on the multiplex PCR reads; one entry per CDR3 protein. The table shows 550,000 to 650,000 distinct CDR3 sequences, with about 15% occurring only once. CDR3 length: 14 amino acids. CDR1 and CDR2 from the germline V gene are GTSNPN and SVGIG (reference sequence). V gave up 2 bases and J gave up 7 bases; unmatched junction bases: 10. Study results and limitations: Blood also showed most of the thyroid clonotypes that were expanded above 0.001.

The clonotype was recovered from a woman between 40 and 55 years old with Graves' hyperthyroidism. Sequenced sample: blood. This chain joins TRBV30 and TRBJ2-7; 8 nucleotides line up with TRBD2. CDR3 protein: CAWSTPGGAGEQYF. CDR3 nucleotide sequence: TGTGCCTGGAGTACCCCCGGGGGGGCGGGGGAGCAGTACTTC.